The clone carrying this T cell receptor (beta chain) was detected only a few times. Clones were read by immunoSEQ multiplex PCR, and TCRdb kept only the in-frame ones, dropping some. The table lists some 660,000 clones, roughly 86% of them singletons. The source of the sample is a study of shared T cell receptors in the human thymus. The same sample was also studied in work on human thymus T cells.

This receptor was taken from a boy under three years old with a congenital heart defect. The sequenced sample was thymocytes.

The CDR3 spells CASSLLRQGADEQFF. For the CDR3, the DNA is TGTGCCAGCAGTTTATTAAGGCAGGGGGCCGATGAGCAGTTCTTC. The V call is TRBV28, the J call TRBJ2-1, with TRBD1 matching 8 bases. The CDR3 loop spans 15 amino acids. CDR1 is MDHEN and CDR2 is SYDVKM in the germline V gene. With 1 base clipped from V and 8 bases from J, the junction kept 7 bases outside the gene matches.